A single sample gave rise to the 22 T cell receptor beta chains below, sequenced in a study of cytomegalovirus exposure and HLA in healthy donors. PCR amplification relied on 60 Vbeta primers (plus 13 Jbeta primers). Sequenced by immunoSEQ multiplex PCR; TCRdb stores in-frame clones only, minus some. Its listing shows fewer than 150,000 clones. The sequenced sample consisted of PBMCs. These receptors were obtained from a woman between 55 and 75 years old in good health and CMV-seronegative.

The rearrangement uses TRBV19 and TRBJ2-3, with TRBD2 identical over 12 bases. Germline V CDR1 and CDR2: LNHDA, SQIVND (reference sequence). V was pared by 4 bases and J by 2 bases, with 7 bases of the junction left unmatched. The CDR3 totals 17 residues. This CDR3 reads CASSRLAGAAPTDTQYF. As DNA, the CDR3 is TGTGCCAGTAGTAGACTAGCGGGAGCCGCCCCCACAGATACGCAGTATTTT.

The genes are TRBV9 and TRBJ2-1; 10 bases fit TRBD2. Germline CDR1 reads SGDLS; CDR2 reads YYNGEE. This CDR3 is built from 17 residues. V shed 4 bases and J 0 bases; nucleotides not matched to a gene: 7. This CDR3 reads CASSTPSGRASYNEQFF. The CDR3 coding sequence is TGTGCCAGCAGCACCCCCAGCGGGAGGGCCTCCTACAATGAGCAGTTCTTC.

This chain uses TRBV6-5 with TRBJ1-3; TRBD1 might be the D (6 bases). The CDR3 has 15 residues. The V gene's germline CDR1 is MNHEY and CDR2 SVGAGI. V was trimmed by 5 bases and J by 1 base, leaving 12 bases between them. The CDR3 is CASSPTGISGNTIYF. DNA of the CDR3: TGTGCCAGCAGTCCTACAGGGATTTCTGGAAACACCATATATTTT.

V and J are TRBV28 and TRBJ1-1; D gene ambiguous. Germline CDR1 and CDR2: MDHEN and SYDVKM. This CDR3 is built from 13 residues. The ends were cut back, 11 bases at V and 3 bases at J, with 16 bases in the middle. The CDR3 nucleotides read TGTGCCGGAAGAATAGCCGCGGACACTGAAGCTTTCTTT. This sequence encodes CAGRIAADTEAFF.

The genes are TRBV6-5 and TRBJ2-7, with 11 bases identical to TRBD2. CDR3 length equals 15 residues. In germline, CDR1 is MNHEY, CDR2 SVGAGI. V dropped 4 bases and J dropped 7; count of bases not matched to a gene: 9. CDR3 coding DNA: TGTGCCAGCAGTTCGACCGGGACTAGCGGTTCGGAGCAGTACTTC. Its protein is CASSSTGTSGSEQYF.

The V gene is TRBV7-9, the J gene TRBJ1-6; 8 bases match TRBD1. Germline assignment: CDR1 SEHNR and CDR2 FQNEAQ (reference sequence). There are 16 residues in the CDR3. V dropped 1 base and J dropped 6; count of bases not matched to a gene: 5. CDR3 residues: CASSLVNQGANSPLHF. Written as DNA, the CDR3 is TGTGCCAGCAGCTTAGTAAATCAGGGGGCTAATTCACCCCTCCACTTT.

The CDR3 is CASRTGTPNEQFF. The CDR3, as DNA: TGTGCCAGCAGAACCGGGACACCTAATGAGCAGTTCTTC. This sequence joins TRBV28 and TRBJ2-1; TRBD1 might be the D (6 bases). V lost 6 bases and J lost 7, with 13 bases in between. The length of the CDR3 is 13 residues. Germline V gene lookup returns CDR1 MDHEN and CDR2 SYDVKM. Together with reference TRBV28 and TRBJ2-1, the CDR3 gives the full variable domain: DVKVTQSSRYLVKRTGEKVFLECVQDMDHENMFWYRQDPGLGLRLIYFSYDVKMKEKGDIPEGYSVSREKKERFSLILESASTNQTSMYLCASRTGTPNEQFFGPGTRLTVL.

The chain couples TRBV5-1 to TRBJ2-3; weak D call: TRBD2 (5 bases). The CDR3 totals 15 residues. Germline CDR1 reads SGHRS; CDR2 reads YFSETQ. V dropped 1 base and J dropped 0 bases, with 9 bases sitting between them. This chain's CDR3 is CASSLQPGSTDTQYF. The CDR3 coding sequence is TGCGCCAGCAGCTTGCAGCCGGGAAGCACAGATACGCAGTATTTT.

The J gene is TRBJ1-3, the V gene TRBV29-1, with a weak D call TRBD1 (5 bases). This CDR3 has 12 residues. The germline V gene has CDR1 SQVTM and CDR2 ANQGSEA. Trimming took 2 bases from V and 4 from J, leaving 6 bases between them. CDR3 amino acids: CSVEQGGNTIYF. DNA of the CDR3: TGCAGCGTTGAACAGGGAGGAAACACCATATATTTT.

J is TRBJ1-4 and V is TRBV28; perhaps TRBD1 as D (6 bases). The length of the CDR3 is 15 residues. Trimming stripped 6 bases from V and 8 bases from J, with 19 bases between. CDR1 MDHEN and CDR2 SYDVKM come from the germline V gene. CDR3 region: CASSSLHTGYEKLFF. CDR3 DNA: TGTGCCAGCAGCTCCCTTCATACAGGGTACGAAAAACTGTTTTTT.

The rearrangement uses TRBV18 and TRBJ1-4; D gene unclear. V lost 6 bases to trimming and J lost 0 bases, with 8 bases between them. Germline V gives CDR1 KGHSH, CDR2 LQKENI. CDR3 length: 14 amino acids. The CDR3 bases are TGTGCCAGCTCCACCACTGCAACTAATGAAAAACTGTTTTTT. Translated: CASSTTATNEKLFF. The full variable domain, completed using reference TRBV18 and TRBJ1-4, is NAGVMQNPRHLVRRRGQEARLRCSPMKGHSHVYWYRQLPEEGLKFMVYLQKENIIDESGMPKERFSAEFPKEGPSILRIQQVVRGDSAAYFCASSTTATNEKLFFGSGTQLSVL.

V is TRBV7-8 and J is TRBJ1-5; 7 bases are a match to TRBD1. There are 14 residues in the CDR3. Per germline, CDR1 SGHVS and CDR2 FQNEAQ. The V gene end was trimmed by 7 bases and the J gene end by 4 bases; junction bases not matched to a gene: 7. Written as DNA, the CDR3 is TGTGCCAGCACCCAAGGGACAGTTAATCAGCCCCAGCATTTT. Translated: CASTQGTVNQPQHF. The full variable domain, its missing parts supplied by reference TRBV7-8 and TRBJ1-5, is GAGVSQSPRYKVAKRGQDVALRCDPISGHVSLFWYQQALGQGPEFLTYFQNEAQLDKSGLPSDRFFAERPEGSVSTLKIQRTQQEDSAVYLCASTQGTVNQPQHFGDGTRLSIL.

V and J are TRBV27 and TRBJ2-7, with 8 positions matching TRBD2. This CDR3 is built from 15 residues. With V trimmed by 3 bases and J by 4 bases, 8 bases remained unmatched. CDR1 and CDR2 from the germline V gene are MNHEY and SMNVEV (reference sequence). CDR3 loop: CASSFPAGGVYEQYF. DNA for the CDR3: TGTGCCAGCAGTTTTCCCGCGGGGGGTGTATACGAGCAGTACTTC.

This chain connects TRBV27 to TRBJ2-2, with D possibly TRBD2 on 6 matching bases. V lost 5 bases and J lost 4, with 14 bases in between. Germline CDR1 MNHEY, CDR2 SMNVEV (reference sequence). The CDR3 has 15 amino acids. CDR3 DNA sequence: TGTGCCAGCAGTCGGGTGGGACTTGTCACCGGGGAGCTGTTTTTT. This encodes CASSRVGLVTGELFF.

The chain is built from TRBV19 and TRBJ2-1; 10 bases line up with TRBD2. There are 15 residues in the CDR3. V lost 6 bases to trimming and J lost 6 bases; unmatched junction nucleotides: 8. Looked up from germline, CDR1 is LNHDA and CDR2 is SQIVND (reference sequence). The chain's CDR3 is CASRLLAGVSNEQFF. The CDR3 region has the DNA TGTGCCAGTAGACTTCTAGCGGGAGTGTCCAATGAGCAGTTCTTC.

The rearrangement uses TRBV29-1 and TRBJ1-3, with 8 bases fitting TRBD1. The germline V gene encodes CDR1 SQVTM and CDR2 ANQGSEA. The CDR3 extends over 13 amino acids. The V segment lost 8 bases and the J segment 2 bases; nucleotides outside the gene matches: 5. The CDR3 sequence: CSIKQGAGNTIYF. The CDR3, as DNA: TGCAGCATCAAACAGGGGGCTGGAAACACCATATATTTT.

The chain links TRBV10-1 to TRBJ1-4; D is perhaps TRBD1 (5 bases). Germline V lookup: CDR1 WNHNN, CDR2 SYGVQD (reference sequence). The CDR3 extends over 17 amino acids. Trimming cost V 0 bases and J 3 bases, with 14 bases left between them. This CDR3 reads CASSESRSGTPNEKLFF. CDR3 nucleotide sequence: TGCGCCAGCAGTGAGTCGAGAAGCGGGACGCCTAATGAAAAACTGTTTTTT.

This chain connects TRBV2 to TRBJ1-2, with 9 bases identical to TRBD1. The germline CDR1 and CDR2 sequences are SNHLY and FYNNEI. With V trimmed by 8 bases and J by 5 bases, 6 bases remained unmatched. The CDR3 loop spans 13 amino acids. The CDR3 reads CASAGTGQYGYTF. In nucleotides, the CDR3 is TGTGCCAGCGCCGGGACAGGGCAGTATGGCTACACCTTC.

V gene TRBV5-1 combines with J gene TRBJ2-2; 10 bases are shared with TRBD2. Trimming removed 2 bases from V and 8 bases from J; junction bases left unmatched: 6. Germline loops: CDR1 SGHRS, CDR2 YFSETQ. This CDR3 is 15 amino acids long. This chain's CDR3 is CASSFLAGEEGELFF. The CDR3 nucleotides read TGCGCCAGCAGCTTCCTAGCGGGAGAAGAAGGGGAGCTGTTTTTT.

The chain uses TRBV19 and TRBJ2-6, with D possibly TRBD2 on 6 matching bases. Trimming cost V 7 bases and J 2 bases, with 12 bases left between them. The CDR3 spans 15 residues. CDR1 and CDR2 from the germline V gene are LNHDA and SQIVND (reference sequence). CDR3 in amino acids: CASIPGRPGANVLTF. Written as DNA, the CDR3 is TGTGCCAGTATCCCGGGGAGGCCTGGGGCCAACGTCCTGACTTTC.

J is TRBJ1-1 and V is TRBV4-1; 9 bases agree with TRBD1. The J segment lost 1 base and the V segment lost 6 bases, leaving 12 bases of the junction unmatched. The CDR3 has 17 amino acids. The germline CDR1 and CDR2 sequences are MGHRA and YSYEKL. The CDR3 nucleotides read TGCGCCAGCAGTCCTACAGGGGGCCGCTCGGGGAACACTGAAGCTTTCTTT. This encodes CASSPTGGRSGNTEAFF.

The V and J genes are TRBV6-1 and TRBJ2-3; D is uncertain. Germline assignment: CDR1 MNHNS and CDR2 SASEGT. V lost 11 bases, J lost 4 bases, and 10 bases lay in between. This CDR3 region has 11 residues. The CDR3 region has the DNA TGTGCCCTCCGAGCTTCAGATACGCAGTATTTT. This gives the protein CALRASDTQYF.